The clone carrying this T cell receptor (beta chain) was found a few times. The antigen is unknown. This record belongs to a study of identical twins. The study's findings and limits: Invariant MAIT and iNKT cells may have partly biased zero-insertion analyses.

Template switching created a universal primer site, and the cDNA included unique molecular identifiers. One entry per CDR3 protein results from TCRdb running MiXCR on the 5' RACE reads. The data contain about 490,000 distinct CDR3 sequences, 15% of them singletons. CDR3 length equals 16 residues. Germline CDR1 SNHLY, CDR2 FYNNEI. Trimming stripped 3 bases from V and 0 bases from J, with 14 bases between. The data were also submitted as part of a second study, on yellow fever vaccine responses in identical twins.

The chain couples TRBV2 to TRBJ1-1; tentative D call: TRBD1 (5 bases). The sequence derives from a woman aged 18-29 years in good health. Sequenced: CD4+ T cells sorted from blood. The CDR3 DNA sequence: TGTGCCAGCAGTGACCGGGGCAGTCTCATGAACACTGAAGCTTTCTTT. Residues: CASSDRGSLMNTEAFF.